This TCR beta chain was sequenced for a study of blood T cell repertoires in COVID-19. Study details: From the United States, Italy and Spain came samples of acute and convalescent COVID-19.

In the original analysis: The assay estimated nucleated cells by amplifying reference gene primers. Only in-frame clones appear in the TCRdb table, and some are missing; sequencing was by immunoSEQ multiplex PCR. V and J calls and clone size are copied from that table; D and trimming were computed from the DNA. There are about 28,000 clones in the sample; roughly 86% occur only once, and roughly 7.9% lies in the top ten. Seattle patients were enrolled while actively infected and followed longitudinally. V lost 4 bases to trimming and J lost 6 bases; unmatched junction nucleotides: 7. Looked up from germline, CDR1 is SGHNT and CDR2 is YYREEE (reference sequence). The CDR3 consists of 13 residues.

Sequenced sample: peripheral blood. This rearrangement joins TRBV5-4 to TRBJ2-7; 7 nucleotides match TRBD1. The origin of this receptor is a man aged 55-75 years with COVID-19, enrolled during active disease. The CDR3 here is CASSRGQLLEQYF. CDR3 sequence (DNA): TGTGCCAGCAGCCGGGGACAGCTCCTCGAGCAGTACTTC. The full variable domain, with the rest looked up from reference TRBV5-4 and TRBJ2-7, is ETGVTQSPTHLIKTRGQQVTLRCSSQSGHNTVSWYQQALGQGPQFIFQYYREEENGRGNFPPRFSGLQFPNYSSELNVNALELDDSALYLCASSRGQLLEQYFGPGTRLTVT.